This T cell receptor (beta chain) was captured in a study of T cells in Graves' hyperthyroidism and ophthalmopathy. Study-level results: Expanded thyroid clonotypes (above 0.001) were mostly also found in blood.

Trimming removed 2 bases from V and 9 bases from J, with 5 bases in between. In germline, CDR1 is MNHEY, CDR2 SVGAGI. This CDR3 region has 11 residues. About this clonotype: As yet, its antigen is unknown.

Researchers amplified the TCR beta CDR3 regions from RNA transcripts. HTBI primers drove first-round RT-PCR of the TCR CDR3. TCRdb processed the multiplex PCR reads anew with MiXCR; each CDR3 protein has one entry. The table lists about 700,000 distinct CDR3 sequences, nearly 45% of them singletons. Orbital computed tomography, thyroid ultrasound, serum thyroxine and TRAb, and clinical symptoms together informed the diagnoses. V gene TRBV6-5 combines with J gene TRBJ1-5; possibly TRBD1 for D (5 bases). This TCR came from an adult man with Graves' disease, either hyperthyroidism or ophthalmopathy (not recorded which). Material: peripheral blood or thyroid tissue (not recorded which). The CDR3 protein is CASSYGGPQHF. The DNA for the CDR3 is TGTGCCAGCAGTTACGGGGGGCCCCAGCATTTT.